This T cell receptor (beta chain) was documented in a study of cytomegalovirus exposure and HLA in healthy donors (dated by TCRdb to between 2016 and 2019). Regarding the research as a whole: In an earlier analysis of roughly 500 of the donors, 276 Gb of sequence data and 95 million to 130 million unique TCR beta sequences from approximately 180 million T cells were reported. An early release covering just under 650 HLA-typed donors comprised about 310 gigabases of sequencing data and approximately 85 million unique TCR sequences. Of the roughly 400 genotyped donors, roughly 80% fell in the genetic ancestry cluster associated with self-reported Caucasian donors. The study aimed to test whether signatures of past pathogen exposure could be identified by cataloging public T cell receptors. The study profiled the T cell repertoires of more than 500 subjects by immunosequencing and related them to cytomegalovirus serostatus. Besides the first cohort of more than 650 subjects, a separate validation cohort made up of roughly 120 different subjects was used. The study combined high-throughput TCR immunosequencing, statistical association of individual TCRs with disease status, and machine learning to predict cytomegalovirus infection status. A later analysis re-examined previously published TCR beta repertoires from roughly 650 donors and added high-resolution HLA genotyping to investigate patterns of TCR occurrence. In the later analysis, no new phenotypic data were used to find candidate immune exposures; instead, reliance was placed on TCR beta sequences and their occurrence across donors. An earlier analysis of about 620 of the donors applied high-throughput TCR beta sequencing to assess whether each TCR beta V gene segment acted as functional or pseudogenic. Donor age, sex, ethnicity and CMV serostatus were compiled together with the repertoire data. A later genetic analysis took genome-wide SNP genotypes for about 65% of the 666 donors and used that subset as a discovery cohort. Every repertoire in the discovery cohort had been generated on one and the same sequencing platform. HLA typing covered class I and class II loci at four-digit resolution. Typing coverage varied by locus: roughly 620-630 donors for A, B, C, DRB1 and DQB1; approximately 520 for DQA1; about 590 for DPA1; 400 to 480 for DPB1. About five DR-DQ haplotypes were treated as single units for association and clustering because of strong linkage in the cohort. Among about 400 genotyped donors of the cohort, an average of approximately 240,000 unique TCR beta nucleotide sequences was sequenced per donor, of which 15% to 20% were non-productive. General conclusions and limits of the study: CMV serostatus was the only immune exposure information available for the cohort. In both the original and validation cohorts, the classifier was reported to diagnose cytomegalovirus status with high specificity and sensitivity. In this cohort, only TCR beta chains were sequenced, and detectable features were limited by the absence of alpha or paired-chain data. In a later genetic analysis, fewer N-insertions in productive TCRs were reported among donors in an Asian-associated ancestry cluster than the roughly 700-donor mean. Roughly uniform sequencing depth across donors was assumed in presence/absence analyses, although this assumption may not hold. A total of 164 TCR beta chains were listed by the study as associated with cytomegalovirus. Across donors, most TCR sequences were observed very rarely, whereas some public TCRs were present in many individuals. In a later analysis, most CMV-associated TCR beta chains were found to appear HLA-restricted, with HLA associations seemingly driven largely by CMV exposure. Because HLA typing was missing for some donors at each locus, association tests included only the typed subset. A further reported finding was that TCR beta sequences accurately predicted the HLA-A and HLA-B alleles for most subjects in the first cohort. Assigning TCR associations to individual alleles was difficult when HLA alleles, especially DR and DQ, strongly co-occurred. Correlated functional status among segregating V segments might be attributable to linkage disequilibrium, but an unknown experimental factor could not be ruled out. In a later analysis, the rate of TCR association differed among HLA loci, with DRB1 alleles having the most associated TCRs and HLA-C alleles having the fewest. According to a later analysis, parvovirus B19, influenza, CMV and Epstein-Barr virus appeared linked to several top co-occurrence clusters. In a later genetic analysis, a missense DCLRE1C variant was associated with V-gene and J-gene trimming of TCR beta chains, and the association was replicated in an independent cohort. According to the authors, the approach could potentially be generalized to other disease states and immunological phenotypes. Because the 87-base-pair reads could not distinguish some IMGT-functional V segments, including TRBV6-2 and TRBV6-3, those segments were excluded. A few of the identified cytomegalovirus-associated TCR beta chains were confirmed in vitro to be specific for cytomegalovirus antigens. The sequencing pipeline was judged likely to have produced a cluster of highly shared sequence variants as a technical artifact. In a later analysis, HLA-associated TCR beta chains were found to be more clonally expanded and to have lower generation probabilities than equally common non-associated chains. The earlier analysis of around 600 of the donors excluded roughly 16 rarely observed V segments, including chromosome 9 orphons, because counts were too low. In an earlier analysis of approximately 590 of the donors, most TCR beta V segments were observed in productive rearrangements about 87% or about 30% of the time, broadly matching IMGT annotations. At a false discovery rate of 0.05, a later analysis linked approximately 18,000 TCR beta sequences to specific HLA alleles.

CDR1 and CDR2 are drawn from the germline V gene: SGHDT, YYEEEE. Its CDR3 holds 16 amino acids, cysteine through phenylalanine. Of all the DNA, just the CDR3 is kept, 48 bases in frame from base 1. Trimming accounts for 4 bases at V and 5 bases at J, while the number of junction bases matched to no gene is 10. The library was generated by the immunoSEQ multiplex PCR assay. The multiplex PCR relied on a mix of 60 forward primers for TCR Vbeta segments and 13 reverse primers for TCR Jbeta segments. The CDR3 region of rearranged TCR beta genes was amplified from genomic DNA with a multiplex PCR assay. The amplified TCR beta libraries were sequenced on the Illumina HiSeq System as 87-base-pair reads. The source study handled its data this way. Across the 700 or so repertoires, a later analysis counted tens of millions of unique TCR beta chains, about 10 million of which were shared by at least two donors. Raw reads were error-corrected and collapsed into unique sequences by a nearest-neighbor algorithm in which closely related sequences were merged to remove PCR and sequencing errors. To assign V, D and J gene segments, CDR3 sequences were aligned to IMGT reference sequences. For a sequence to be retained, a match of at least six nucleotides was required to both a V gene segment and a J gene segment. A rearrangement was called productive if the CDR3 had no stop codons and remained in frame with V and J, and every other rearrangement was called non-productive. Following IMGT convention, CDR3 was defined as the stretch from the second conserved V-encoded cysteine to the conserved J-encoded phenylalanine. The earlier analysis of 450 to 750 of the donors excluded any sequence lacking an unambiguous match to a single V gene segment. In an earlier analysis of 450 to 750 of the donors, a V segment was called functional when productive rearrangements were above 56.7%, and segregating when the standard deviation between donors exceeded 5%. A statistical classification framework was built for diagnosing cytomegalovirus status from the catalog of TCR beta chain sequences. In a later analysis, TCR nucleotide sequences were compared against IMGT/GENE-DB human TR gene sequences so that V and J genes could be assigned. Using the TCRdist pipeline, a later analysis assigned CDR3 sequences along with most-parsimonious VDJ recombination scenarios. In a later analysis, each TCR beta chain was defined by its CDR3 amino acid sequence together with its V-gene family, and reads without a unique V-gene family were excluded. In a later analysis, approximately 640 highly shared, low-generation-probability nucleotide sequences were removed to address suspected cross-contamination and a sequencing artifact. In a later analysis, a clonal expansion index was calculated for each public chain from normalized within-repertoire ranks of inferred template counts. In a later analysis, generation probabilities were computed with a VDJ recombination model fitted to out-of-frame rearrangements, and the resulting probabilities were checked against IGoR. Hypergeometric tests were used in a later analysis to score TCR-TCR, TCR-HLA and TCR-CMV co-occurrence, with a repertoire-size bias correction applied to the TCR pairs. False discovery rates were estimated in a later analysis by permuting HLA or CMV assignments 20 times. In a later analysis, co-occurring TCRs were grouped using DBSCAN, and TCRdist sequence similarity was added for clustering within HLA-allele-positive subsets. Repertoires with fewer than 30,000 or more than 120,000 public chains were left out of co-occurrence clustering, as were about five repertoires with anomalous nucleotide sharing. Sourced from immuneACCESS, this table was stored by TCRdb with only in-frame sequences that have V and J called. A share of the clones is absent; for the studies checked, an unresolved V gene accounts for under half, and the remainder has no known explanation. That table gives V, J and clone size, and the DNA gave D and trimming. The table for this sample lists approximately 160,000 clones; more than 60% of them were counted only once. Together, the top ten hold 3% to 3.5% of the sample.

The cohort was made up of approximately 700 healthy bone marrow donors. At the time of sampling, all cohort members were nominally healthy, though unrecorded immune exposures were likely present. The donor tested CMV seropositive, placing the donor among the 310 or so seropositive members of the cohort. A peripheral blood sample was provided by each donor, and peripheral blood mononuclear cells were used for TCR beta sequencing. The Qiagen DNeasy Blood Extraction Kit was used to extract genomic DNA from the blood cell samples. To note about this clone: What this receptor recognizes is not known. Base qualities were left out, and no much larger clone turns up one base away.

The receptor chain draws on TRBV5-6 and TRBJ1-1; 11 bases in between match TRBD1. Sequenced sample: PBMCs. This sequence was found in a woman aged 50 to 60 in good health and CMV-seropositive. The CDR3 amino acid sequence is: CASSQDRGQGETEAFF. The sequence in DNA is TGTGCCAGCAGCCAGGACAGGGGGCAGGGGGAGACTGAAGCTTTCTTT.